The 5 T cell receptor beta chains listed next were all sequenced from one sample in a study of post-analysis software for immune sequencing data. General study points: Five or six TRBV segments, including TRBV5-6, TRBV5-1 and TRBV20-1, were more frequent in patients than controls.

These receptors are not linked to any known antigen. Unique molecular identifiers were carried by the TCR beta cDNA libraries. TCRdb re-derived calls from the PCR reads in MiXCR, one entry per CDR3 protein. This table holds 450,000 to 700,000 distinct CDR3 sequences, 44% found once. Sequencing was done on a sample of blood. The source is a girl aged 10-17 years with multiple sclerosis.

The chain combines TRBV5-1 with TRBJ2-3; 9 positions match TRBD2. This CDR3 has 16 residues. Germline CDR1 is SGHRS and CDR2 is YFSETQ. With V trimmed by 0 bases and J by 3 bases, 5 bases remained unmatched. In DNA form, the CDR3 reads TGCGCCAGCAGCTTGGTTAATAGCGGGAGAACAGATACGCAGTATTTT. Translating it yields CASSLVNSGRTDTQYF. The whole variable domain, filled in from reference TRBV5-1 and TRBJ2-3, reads KAGVTQTPRYLIKTRGQQVTLSCSPISGHRSVSWYQQTPGQGLQFLFEYFSETQRNKGNFPGRFSGRQFSNSRSEMNVSTLELGDSALYLCASSLVNSGRTDTQYFGPGTRLTVL.

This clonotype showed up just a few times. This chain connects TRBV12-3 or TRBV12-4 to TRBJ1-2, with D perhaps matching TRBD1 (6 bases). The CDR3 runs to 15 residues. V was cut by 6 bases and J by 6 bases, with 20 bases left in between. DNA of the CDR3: TGTGCCAGCAGCTCCACAGGGATGGGCTATGATGGCTACACCTTC. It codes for CASSSTGMGYDGYTF.

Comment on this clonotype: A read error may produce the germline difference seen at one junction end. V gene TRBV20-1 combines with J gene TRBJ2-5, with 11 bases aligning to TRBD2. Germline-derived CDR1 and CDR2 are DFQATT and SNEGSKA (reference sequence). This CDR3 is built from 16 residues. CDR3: CSARIAGGLLGEAQYF. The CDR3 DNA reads TGCAGTGCTAGGATAGCGGGGGGGCTGTTGGGAGAGGCCCAGTACTTC.

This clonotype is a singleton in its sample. The CDR3 DNA follows: TGTGCCAGCGCCCACCCAGGGAGGAGTGAGCAGTTCTTC. Translation gives CASAHPGRSEQFF. The genes are TRBV19 and TRBJ2-1, with D tentatively TRBD2 (6 bases). This CDR3 is built from 13 residues. V shed 9 bases and J shed 9 bases, with 18 bases lying between them. Germline CDR1 LNHDA, CDR2 SQIVND (reference sequence).

Written as DNA, the CDR3 is TGTGCCAGCAGCTTCGACGGACTAGCGGGGGGGCGAGAGACCCAGTACTTC. This encodes CASSFDGLAGGRETQYF. This chain links TRBV7-2 with TRBJ2-5; 15 bases align to TRBD2. The CDR3 consists of 17 residues. The germline gives CDR1 SGHTA, CDR2 FQGNSA. V lost 3 bases and J lost 4; bases outside the gene matches: 6.